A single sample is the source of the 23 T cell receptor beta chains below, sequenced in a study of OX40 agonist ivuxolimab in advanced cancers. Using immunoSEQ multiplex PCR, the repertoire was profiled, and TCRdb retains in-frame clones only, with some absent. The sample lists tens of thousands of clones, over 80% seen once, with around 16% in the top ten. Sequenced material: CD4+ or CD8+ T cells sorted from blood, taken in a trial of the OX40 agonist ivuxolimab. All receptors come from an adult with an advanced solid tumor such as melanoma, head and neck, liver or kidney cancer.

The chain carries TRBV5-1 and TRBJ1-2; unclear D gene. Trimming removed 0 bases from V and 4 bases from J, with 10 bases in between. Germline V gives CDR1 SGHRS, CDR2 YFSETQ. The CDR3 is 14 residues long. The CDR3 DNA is TGCGCCAGCAGCTTGGGGCAGGAGCTCTATGGCTACACCTTC. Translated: CASSLGQELYGYTF.

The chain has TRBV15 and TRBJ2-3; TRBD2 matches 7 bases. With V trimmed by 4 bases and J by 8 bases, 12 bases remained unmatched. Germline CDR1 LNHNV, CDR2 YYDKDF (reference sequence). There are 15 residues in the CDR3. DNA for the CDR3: TGTGCCACCAGCACAAATCGACTAGCCGCTGCTACGCAGTATTTT. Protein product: CATSTNRLAAATQYF. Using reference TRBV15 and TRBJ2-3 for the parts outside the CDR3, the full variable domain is DAMVIQNPRYQVTQFGKPVTLSCSQTLNHNVMYWYQQKSSQAPKLLFHYYDKDFNNEADTPDNFQSRRPNTSFCFLDIRSPGLGDTAMYLCATSTNRLAAATQYFGPGTRLTVL.

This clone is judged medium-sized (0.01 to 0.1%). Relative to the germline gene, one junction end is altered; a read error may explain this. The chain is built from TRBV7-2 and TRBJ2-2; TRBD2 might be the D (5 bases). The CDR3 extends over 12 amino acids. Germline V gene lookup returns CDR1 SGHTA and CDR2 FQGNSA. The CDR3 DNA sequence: TGTGCCAGCAGCTTAGTTCGCCGGGGAGCTGTTTTT. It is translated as CASSLVRRGAVF.

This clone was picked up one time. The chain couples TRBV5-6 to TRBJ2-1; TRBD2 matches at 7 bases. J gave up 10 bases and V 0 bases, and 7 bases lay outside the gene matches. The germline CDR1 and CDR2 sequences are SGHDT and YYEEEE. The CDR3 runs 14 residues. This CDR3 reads CASSLGSSGGEQFF. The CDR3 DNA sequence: TGTGCCAGCAGCTTGGGATCTAGCGGAGGAGAGCAGTTCTTC.

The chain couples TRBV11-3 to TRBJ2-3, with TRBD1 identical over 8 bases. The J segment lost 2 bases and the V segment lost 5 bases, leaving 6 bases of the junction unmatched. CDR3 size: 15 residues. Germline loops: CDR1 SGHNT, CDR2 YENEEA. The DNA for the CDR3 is TGTGCCAGCAGCCCAGGGGGCGGACCCACAGATACGCAGTATTTT. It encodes CASSPGGGPTDTQYF.

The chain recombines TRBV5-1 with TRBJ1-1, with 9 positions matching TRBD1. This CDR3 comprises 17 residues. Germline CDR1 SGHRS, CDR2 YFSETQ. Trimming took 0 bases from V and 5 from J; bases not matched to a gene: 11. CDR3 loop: CASSLGTGGRSVTEAFF. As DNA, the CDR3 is TGCGCCAGCAGCTTGGGTACAGGGGGCAGGAGTGTAACTGAAGCTTTCTTT.

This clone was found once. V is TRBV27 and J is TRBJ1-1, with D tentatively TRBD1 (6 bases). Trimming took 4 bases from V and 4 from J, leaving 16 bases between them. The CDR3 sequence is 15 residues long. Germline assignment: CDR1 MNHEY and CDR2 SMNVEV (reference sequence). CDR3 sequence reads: CASSYPGAGGTEAFF. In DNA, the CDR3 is TGTGCCAGCAGTTACCCGGGGGCGGGGGGCACTGAAGCTTTCTTT.

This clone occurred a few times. CDR3 nucleotide sequence: TGCGCCAGCAGCTTGGGACAGGGACTCGAGCAGTACTTC. Translated, it gives CASSLGQGLEQYF. The chain links TRBV5-1 to TRBJ2-7, with D perhaps TRBD1 (7 bases). V lost 0 bases and J lost 6, with 10 bases in between. CDR3 length: 13 amino acids. Germline V CDR1 and CDR2: SGHRS, YFSETQ.

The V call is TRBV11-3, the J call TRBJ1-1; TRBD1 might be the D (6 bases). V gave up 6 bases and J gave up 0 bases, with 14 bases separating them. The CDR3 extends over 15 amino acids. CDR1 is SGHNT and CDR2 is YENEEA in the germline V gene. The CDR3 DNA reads TGTGCCAGCAGTCAGCACAGGGAACTGAACACTGAAGCTTTCTTT. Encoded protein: CASSQHRELNTEAFF.

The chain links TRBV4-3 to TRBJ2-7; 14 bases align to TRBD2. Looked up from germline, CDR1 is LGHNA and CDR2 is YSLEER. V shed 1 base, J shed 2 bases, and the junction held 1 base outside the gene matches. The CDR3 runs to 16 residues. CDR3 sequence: CASSQGLAGGPYEQYF. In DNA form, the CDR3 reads TGCGCCAGCAGCCAAGGACTAGCGGGGGGGCCCTACGAGCAGTACTTC.

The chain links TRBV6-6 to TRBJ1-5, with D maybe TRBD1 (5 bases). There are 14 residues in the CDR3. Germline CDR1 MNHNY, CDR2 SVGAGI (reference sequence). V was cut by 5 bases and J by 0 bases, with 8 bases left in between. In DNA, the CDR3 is TGTGCCAGCAGTCGGGGGGTTAGCAATCAGCCCCAGCATTTT. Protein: CASSRGVSNQPQHF.

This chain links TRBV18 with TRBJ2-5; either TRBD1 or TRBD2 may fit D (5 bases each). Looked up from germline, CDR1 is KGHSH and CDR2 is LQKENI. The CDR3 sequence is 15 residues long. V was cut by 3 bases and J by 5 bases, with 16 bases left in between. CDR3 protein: CASSPRDVKGETQYF. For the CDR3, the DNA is TGTGCCAGCTCACCTCGGGACGTAAAAGGGGAGACCCAGTACTTC.

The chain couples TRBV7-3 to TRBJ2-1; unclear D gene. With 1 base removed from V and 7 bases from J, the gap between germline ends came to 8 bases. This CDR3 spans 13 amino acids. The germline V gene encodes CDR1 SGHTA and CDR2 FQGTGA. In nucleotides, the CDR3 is TGTGCCAGCAGCTTAAAAATCCAGAATGAGCAGTTCTTC. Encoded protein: CASSLKIQNEQFF. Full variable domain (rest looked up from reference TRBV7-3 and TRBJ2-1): GAGVSQTPSNKVTEKGKYVELRCDPISGHTALYWYRQSLGQGPEFLIYFQGTGAADDSGLPNDRFFAVRPEGSVSTLKIQRTERGDSAVYLCASSLKIQNEQFFGPGTRLTVL.

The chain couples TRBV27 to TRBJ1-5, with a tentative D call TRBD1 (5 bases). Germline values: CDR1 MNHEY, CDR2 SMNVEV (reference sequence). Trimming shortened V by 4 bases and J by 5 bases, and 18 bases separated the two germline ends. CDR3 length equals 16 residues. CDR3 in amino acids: CASSSGSAGSHQPQHF. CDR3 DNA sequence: TGTGCCAGCAGTTCAGGAAGTGCAGGGTCCCATCAGCCCCAGCATTTT.

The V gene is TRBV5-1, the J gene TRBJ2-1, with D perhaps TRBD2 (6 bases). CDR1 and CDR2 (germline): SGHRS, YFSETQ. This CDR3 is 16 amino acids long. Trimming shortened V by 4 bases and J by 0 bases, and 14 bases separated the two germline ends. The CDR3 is CASSGGSGYSYNEQFF. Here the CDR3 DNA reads TGCGCCAGCAGCGGGGGGAGCGGATACTCCTACAATGAGCAGTTCTTC.

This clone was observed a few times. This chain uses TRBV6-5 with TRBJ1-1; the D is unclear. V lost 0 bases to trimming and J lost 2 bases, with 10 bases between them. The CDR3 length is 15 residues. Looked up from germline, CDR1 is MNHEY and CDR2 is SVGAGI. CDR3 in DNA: TGTGCCAGCAGTTACTCGAACCGGGGAAACACTGAAGCTTTCTTT. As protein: CASSYSNRGNTEAFF.

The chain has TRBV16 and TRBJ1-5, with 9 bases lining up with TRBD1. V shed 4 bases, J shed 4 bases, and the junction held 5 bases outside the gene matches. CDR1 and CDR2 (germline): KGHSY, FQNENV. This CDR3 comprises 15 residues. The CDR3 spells CASSPPGQGNQPQHF. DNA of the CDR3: TGTGCCAGCAGCCCGCCGGGACAGGGAAATCAGCCCCAGCATTTT.

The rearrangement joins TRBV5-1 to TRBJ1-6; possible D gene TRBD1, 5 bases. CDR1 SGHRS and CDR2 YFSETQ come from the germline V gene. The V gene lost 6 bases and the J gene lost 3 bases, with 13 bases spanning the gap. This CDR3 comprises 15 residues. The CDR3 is CASKAGTGYNSPLHF. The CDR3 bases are TGCGCCAGCAAGGCTGGGACGGGCTATAATTCACCCCTCCACTTT.

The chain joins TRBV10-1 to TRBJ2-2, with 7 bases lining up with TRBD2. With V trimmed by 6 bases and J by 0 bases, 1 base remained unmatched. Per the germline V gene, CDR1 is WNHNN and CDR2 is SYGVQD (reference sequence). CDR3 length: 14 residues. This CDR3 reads CASRLAPNTGELFF. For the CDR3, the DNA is TGCGCCAGCAGACTAGCGCCGAACACCGGGGAGCTGTTTTTT.

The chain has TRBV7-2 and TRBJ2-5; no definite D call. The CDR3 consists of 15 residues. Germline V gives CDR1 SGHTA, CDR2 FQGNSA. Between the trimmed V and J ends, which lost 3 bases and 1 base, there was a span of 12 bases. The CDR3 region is CASSFPQVVQETQYF. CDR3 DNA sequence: TGTGCCAGCAGCTTTCCTCAGGTTGTCCAAGAGACCCAGTACTTC. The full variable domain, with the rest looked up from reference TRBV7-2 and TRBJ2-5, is GAGVSQSPSNKVTEKGKDVELRCDPISGHTALYWYRQSLGQGLEFLIYFQGNSAPDKSGLPSDRFSAERTGGSVSTLTIQRTQQEDSAVYLCASSFPQVVQETQYFGPGTRLLVL.

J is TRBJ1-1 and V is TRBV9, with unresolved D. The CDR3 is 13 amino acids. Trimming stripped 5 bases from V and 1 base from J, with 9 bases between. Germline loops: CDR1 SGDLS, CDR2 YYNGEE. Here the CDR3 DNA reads TGTGCCAGCAGTAATTGGGAGAACACTGAAGCTTTCTTT. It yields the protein CASSNWENTEAFF.

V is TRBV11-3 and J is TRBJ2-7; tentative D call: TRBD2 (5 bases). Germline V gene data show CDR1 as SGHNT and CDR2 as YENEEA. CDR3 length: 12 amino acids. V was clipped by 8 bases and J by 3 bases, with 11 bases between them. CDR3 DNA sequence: TGTGCCAGCTCGCCGGGATACTACGAGCAGTACTTC. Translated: CASSPGYYEQYF.

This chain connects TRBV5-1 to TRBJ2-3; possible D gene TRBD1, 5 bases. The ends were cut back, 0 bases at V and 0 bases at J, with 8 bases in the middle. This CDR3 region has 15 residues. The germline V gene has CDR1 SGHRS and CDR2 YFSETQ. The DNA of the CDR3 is TGCGCCAGCAGCTTGGTGGCAGGGAGCACAGATACGCAGTATTTT. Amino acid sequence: CASSLVAGSTDTQYF.